Listed here are 32 T cell receptor beta chains from one sample, sequenced in a study of shared clonotypes between healthy human individuals. Sequencing was performed with immunoSEQ multiplex PCR; in TCRdb, only in-frame clones are kept and a portion is missing. The sample consists of over 95,000 clones, roughly 45% of them appearing once. The sequencing sample was made of PBMCs. The receptors shown here come from a middle-aged woman in good health. Some clones in this sample may be carry-over from other donors' samples.

The rearrangement uses TRBV18 and TRBJ1-1; possible D gene TRBD1, 6 bases. Trimming cost V 2 bases and J 3 bases, with 7 bases left between them. Germline values: CDR1 KGHSH, CDR2 LQKENI. CDR3 length: 13 residues. CDR3 DNA sequence: TGTGCCAGCTCACCATCAGGGGACACTGAAGCTTTCTTT. Its translation is CASSPSGDTEAFF.

The rearrangement uses TRBV6-1 and TRBJ1-1, with D uncertain. Trimming pared 2 bases from V and 10 bases from J, leaving 8 bases between. CDR1 MNHNS and CDR2 SASEGT come from the germline V gene. The length of the CDR3 is 11 residues. The CDR3 sequence is CASSELARAFF. Written as DNA, the CDR3 is TGTGCCAGCAGTGAATTGGCGAGAGCTTTCTTT.

With respect to this clone: Just one base apart from a much larger clone, this may be a read error. V and J are TRBV9 and TRBJ2-7; a possible D gene is TRBD1 (5 bases). The germline V and J ends were trimmed by 4 bases and 7 bases, with 12 bases remaining between them. In germline, CDR1 is SGDLS, CDR2 YYNGEE. The CDR3 sequence is 12 residues long. The CDR3 DNA reads as TGTGCCAGCAGCCTAGGGGCCGGTGAGCAGTACTTC. This encodes CASSLGAGEQYF.

The rearrangement links TRBV7-9 to TRBJ1-1; a possible D gene is TRBD1 (6 bases). V was clipped by 6 bases and J by 2 bases, with 10 bases between them. Germline lookup yields CDR1 SEHNR and CDR2 FQNEAQ (reference sequence). The CDR3 length is 13 residues. This CDR3 is CASSRDTNTEAFF. The DNA of the CDR3 is TGTGCCAGCAGTCGGGACACAAACACTGAAGCTTTCTTT.

This clone was seen at least ten times. The chain has TRBV5-1 and TRBJ2-5; a weak D match, TRBD2 (5 bases). V shed 2 bases and J shed 2 bases, with 10 bases lying between them. CDR1 is SGHRS, CDR2 YFSETQ, per germline. CDR3 length: 14 residues. CDR3 DNA sequence: TGCGCCAGCAGCTTAGCCGGGATTCAAGAGACCCAGTACTTC. Amino acid sequence: CASSLAGIQETQYF.

The rearrangement uses TRBV7-9 and TRBJ2-7, with D perhaps TRBD1 (6 bases). Trimming removed 3 bases from V and 4 bases from J, with 19 bases in between. This CDR3 region has 16 residues. The germline gives CDR1 SEHNR, CDR2 FQNEAQ (reference sequence). The CDR3 DNA is TGTGCCAGCAGCTTCCGGACAGAAGGTATCGGGTACGAGCAGTACTTC. Translation: CASSFRTEGIGYEQYF. Full variable domain (missing parts from reference TRBV7-9 and TRBJ2-7): DTGVSQNPRHKITKRGQNVTFRCDPISEHNRLYWYRQTLGQGPEFLTYFQNEAQLEKSRLLSDRFSAERPKGSFSTLEIQRTEQGDSAMYLCASSFRTEGIGYEQYFGPGTRLTVT.

This chain joins TRBV7-9 and TRBJ2-7; the match to TRBD2 covers 9 bases. The CDR3 has 15 residues. The V segment lost 5 bases and the J segment 6 bases; nucleotides outside the gene matches: 11. The V gene's germline CDR1 is SEHNR and CDR2 FQNEAQ (reference sequence). The CDR3 DNA reads TGTGCCAGCAGCCCTCGGACTAGCGACCTAGGCGAGCAGTACTTC. It yields the protein CASSPRTSDLGEQYF.

This clone was seen a few times. This sequence joins TRBV15 and TRBJ1-2; a weak D match, TRBD1 (6 bases). CDR3 size: 15 residues. Germline values: CDR1 LNHNV, CDR2 YYDKDF (reference sequence). The ends were cut back, 0 bases at V and 6 bases at J, with 14 bases in the middle. CDR3 loop: CATSRDRRGMDGYTF. The CDR3 nucleotides read TGTGCCACCAGCAGAGATCGCAGGGGAATGGATGGCTACACCTTC.

The rearrangement links TRBV9 to TRBJ1-1, with D unclear. Trimming stripped 3 bases from V and 4 bases from J, with 13 bases between. CDR3 size: 14 residues. Germline V gives CDR1 SGDLS, CDR2 YYNGEE. In nucleotides, the CDR3 is TGTGCCAGCAGCGCGAATATTGGCATCACTGAAGCTTTCTTT. This codes for CASSANIGITEAFF.

Remarks on this clone: A far larger clone is only one base removed, so a read error is likely. Within the sample, other DNA sequences also encode this same CDR3. The chain carries TRBV18 and TRBJ2-7; the match to TRBD2 covers 13 bases. The CDR3 runs 15 residues. The germline gives CDR1 KGHSH, CDR2 LQKENI. The CDR3 DNA is TGTGCTAGCTCACCTCCGACTAGCGGGAGGAACGAGCAGTACTTC. Translating it yields CASSPPTSGRNEQYF.

This clone was counted ten times or more. The gene calls are TRBV2 and TRBJ1-2; TRBD1 agrees at 9 bases. Germline CDR1 reads SNHLY; CDR2 reads FYNNEI. J was trimmed by 3 bases and V by 7 bases; bases with no gene match: 3. The length of the CDR3 is 13 residues. The DNA for the CDR3 is TGTGCCAGCACCAGGACAGGGGACTATGGCTACACCTTC. Translated, it gives CASTRTGDYGYTF.

This clone is deemed medium-sized (0.01 to 0.1%). The identical CDR3 is also encoded by other nucleotide sequences in the sample. The chain links TRBV30 to TRBJ1-2; D ambiguous. Germline values: CDR1 GTSNPN, CDR2 SVGIG (reference sequence). The CDR3 length is 13 residues. V dropped 2 bases and J dropped 7 bases, with 14 bases sitting between them. For the CDR3, the DNA is TGTGCCTGGAGTCTTACCGCAACACTTGGCTACACCTTC. It codes for CAWSLTATLGYTF.

With respect to this clone: A read error likely explains this, since a far larger clone differs by one base. Other DNA sequences in the same sample also yield this CDR3. This chain uses TRBV29-1 with TRBJ2-1, with 11 bases lining up with TRBD2. The CDR3 covers 15 residues. V was pared by 7 bases and J by 8 bases, with 13 bases of the junction left unmatched. CDR1 and CDR2 (germline): SQVTM, ANQGSEA. CDR3 protein: CSAQKELAGVDEQFF. DNA of the CDR3: TGCAGCGCCCAAAAGGAACTAGCGGGAGTAGATGAGCAGTTCTTC.

A note on this clone: This may arise from a read error, as a much more abundant clone is one base away. Within the sample, other DNA sequences also encode this same CDR3. The CDR3, as DNA: TGTGCCAGCAGTCTAAATGAAAAACTGTTTTTT. Its protein is CASSLNEKLFF. This rearrangement joins TRBV28 to TRBJ1-4; D is undetermined. The germline gives CDR1 MDHEN, CDR2 SYDVKM. Trimming removed 5 bases from V and 5 bases from J, with 3 bases in between. The CDR3 contains 11 residues.

The rearrangement links TRBV5-1 to TRBJ2-7; TRBD1 or TRBD2 may be the D gene (6 bases each). Germline V gives CDR1 SGHRS, CDR2 YFSETQ. Between the trimmed V and J ends, which lost 3 bases and 5 bases, there was a span of 18 bases. CDR3 size: 15 residues. In DNA form, the CDR3 reads TGCGCCAGCAGCTCCACCCTCGGGGGCGGCCACGAGCAGTACTTC. As protein: CASSSTLGGGHEQYF.

This clone was counted at least ten times. The gene calls are TRBV28 and TRBJ2-6, with a possible D match to TRBD2 (6 bases). Trimming pared 10 bases from V and 4 bases from J, leaving 14 bases between. Germline assignment: CDR1 MDHEN and CDR2 SYDVKM. CDR3 length equals 14 residues. The CDR3 DNA follows: TGTGCCACCGGAGGGGCAGCCGGGGCCAACGTCCTGACTTTC. Translation: CATGGAAGANVLTF.

This clone was observed many times. This sequence joins TRBV28 and TRBJ1-2; D is possibly TRBD1 (6 bases). CDR1 MDHEN and CDR2 SYDVKM come from the germline V gene. The CDR3 extends over 14 amino acids. V lost 5 bases to trimming and J lost 3 bases, with 13 bases between them. The CDR3 DNA is TGTGCCAGCAGTCTAGAGGGGGGGTACTATGGCTACACCTTC. It yields the protein CASSLEGGYYGYTF.

About this clone itself: This likely reflects a read error, since a far larger clone is one base away. This rearrangement joins TRBV5-4 to TRBJ1-5, with 7 bases identical to TRBD1. The CDR3 length is 14 residues. In germline, CDR1 is SGHNT, CDR2 YYREEE (reference sequence). CDR3 DNA: TGTGTCAGCAGCTTGGGACAGCTCAATCAGCCCCAGCATTTT. Its translation: CVSSLGQLNQPQHF.

With regard to this clone: Given a much more abundant clone one base away, this may be a read error. The V call is TRBV12-5, the J call TRBJ2-1, with 11 bases aligning to TRBD2. Germline assignment: CDR1 LGHNT and CDR2 FRNRAP. There are 13 residues in the CDR3. The CDR3 DNA reads as TGTGCTAGTGCCGGACTAGCGGGCAATGAGCGGTTCTTC. This gives the protein CASAGLAGNERFF.

This clone has ten or more counts. This chain connects TRBV27 to TRBJ2-1; D is uncertain. Trimming took off 2 bases at V and 5 bases at J, with 10 bases between the two ends. This CDR3 contains 14 residues. CDR1 MNHEY and CDR2 SMNVEV come from the germline V gene (reference sequence). CDR3 sequence (DNA): TGTGCCAGCAGTTTAATGGTGGCTAACAATGAGCAGTTCTTC. Protein: CASSLMVANNEQFF.

Notes on this clone: A far larger clone is a single base away, which makes a read error likely. The chain uses TRBV11-2 and TRBJ2-7; no clear D gene. The V gene's germline CDR1 is SGHAT and CDR2 FQNNGV. The V and J ends lost 5 bases and 5 bases respectively, with 13 bases between them. This CDR3 has 13 amino acids. The CDR3 is CASSLPSIHEQYF. The CDR3 region has the DNA TGTGCCAGCAGCCTCCCCTCCATCCACGAGCAGTACTTC.

Many counts were recorded for this clone. V gene TRBV2 combines with J gene TRBJ1-1, with D tentatively TRBD1 (6 bases). V lost 9 bases, J lost 0 bases, and 8 bases lay in between. CDR1 is SNHLY and CDR2 is FYNNEI in the germline V gene. This CDR3 is built from 12 residues. DNA for the CDR3: TGTGCCAGGACAGGTTTGAACACTGAAGCTTTCTTT. Translated, it gives CARTGLNTEAFF.

At least ten counts were recorded for this clone. The rearrangement links TRBV4-2 to TRBJ1-3; D unresolved. Trimming took off 1 base at V and 1 base at J, with 5 bases between the two ends. Per the germline V gene, CDR1 is LGHNA and CDR2 is YNFKEQ. The CDR3 runs to 14 residues. CDR3 protein: CASSQGDSGNTIYF. In DNA, the CDR3 is TGTGCCAGCAGCCAAGGAGATTCTGGAAACACCATATATTTT.

This chain connects TRBV28 to TRBJ1-5, with TRBD1 identical over 10 bases. Germline loops: CDR1 MDHEN, CDR2 SYDVKM. V was clipped by 5 bases and J by 4 bases; unmatched bases: 5. The CDR3 spans 15 residues. For the CDR3, the DNA is TGTGCCAGCAGTCCCGGACAGGGGGTAAATCAGCCCCAGCATTTT. Its translation: CASSPGQGVNQPQHF.

This clone has a count of ten or more. The chain uses TRBV2 and TRBJ2-7; D may be TRBD1 or TRBD2 (6 bases each). The V end was cut by 4 bases, the J end by 7 bases, with 14 bases between. The CDR3 sequence is 13 residues long. Germline lookup yields CDR1 SNHLY and CDR2 FYNNEI. The DNA of the CDR3 is TGTGCCAGCAGTGCCACTGGAGGGGGAGAGCAGTACTTC. As protein: CASSATGGGEQYF.

This clone was detected once. This is likely a read error, given that the CDR3 carries no conserved phenylalanine or tryptophan at its end. The genes are TRBV7-9 and TRBJ2-7, with D maybe TRBD2 (6 bases). The germline CDR1 and CDR2 sequences are SEHNR and FQNEAQ (reference sequence). The CDR3 extends over 15 amino acids. Trimming took 3 bases from V and 0 from J, leaving 12 bases between them. In DNA, the CDR3 is TGTGCCAGCAGCTTGGGCGGGGCGAGCTCCTACGAGCAGTACCTC. The encoded protein is CASSLGGASSYEQYL.

This clone came up many times. Here the CDR3 reads CASGFIGNEQFF. The CDR3 bases are TGTGCCAGCGGATTTATAGGGAATGAGCAGTTCTTC. The J gene is TRBJ2-1, the V gene TRBV27, with unresolved D. The germline gives CDR1 MNHEY, CDR2 SMNVEV (reference sequence). This CDR3 is 12 amino acids long. V lost 8 bases and J lost 7, with 12 bases in between.

This clone was detected ten times or more. The chain joins TRBV30 to TRBJ1-3; 7 nucleotides agree with TRBD1. The CDR3 has 14 residues. The J segment lost 0 bases and the V segment lost 6 bases, leaving 5 bases of the junction unmatched. From germline, CDR1 is GTSNPN and CDR2 SVGIG (reference sequence). For the CDR3, the DNA is TGTGCCTGCCTAGACAGGGACTCTGGAAACACCATATATTTT. Amino acids: CACLDRDSGNTIYF.

This rearrangement joins TRBV5-1 to TRBJ2-7, with 11 bases lining up with TRBD2. CDR3 length: 17 residues. Germline loops: CDR1 SGHRS, CDR2 YFSETQ. Unmatched junction bases numbered 7, after V lost 0 bases and J lost 2 bases. CDR3 region: CASSLAPLAGGAYEQYF. The DNA for the CDR3 is TGCGCCAGCAGCTTGGCCCCCCTAGCGGGAGGCGCCTACGAGCAGTACTTC.

The table lists this clone with a few counts. The rearrangement joins TRBV30 to TRBJ2-2; 7 bases are shared with TRBD1. The CDR3 length is 15 residues. From germline, CDR1 is GTSNPN and CDR2 SVGIG (reference sequence). The J segment lost 6 bases and the V segment lost 2 bases, leaving 9 bases of the junction unmatched. CDR3 sequence: CAWSMTTGRPGELFF. CDR3 bases: TGTGCCTGGAGTATGACGACAGGGCGTCCCGGGGAGCTGTTTTTT. The full variable domain, in which reference TRBV30 and TRBJ2-2 provide the parts outside the CDR3, is SQTIHQWPATLVQPVGSPLSLECTVEGTSNPNLYWYRQAAGRGLQLLFYSVGIGQISSEVPQNLSASRPQDRQFILSSKKLLLSDSGFYLCAWSMTTGRPGELFFGEGSRLTVL.

The chain links TRBV7-8 to TRBJ2-7; TRBD1 aligns across 12 bases. CDR1 and CDR2 (germline): SGHVS, FQNEAQ. This CDR3 is built from 16 residues. Trimming took 7 bases from V and 5 from J; bases not matched to a gene: 12. CDR3 nucleotides: TGTGCCAGCACAACCGGGACAGGGGGCGCTTGGAACGAGCAGTACTTC. This encodes CASTTGTGGAWNEQYF.

This clone was recorded a few times. This chain joins TRBV10-2 and TRBJ2-1, with a weak D call TRBD2 (6 bases). Germline V gene sequence: CDR1 WSHSY, CDR2 SAAADI. V was pared by 0 bases and J by 7 bases, with 16 bases between. This CDR3 has 16 residues. DNA of the CDR3: TGCGCCAGCAGTGAGTCCGGGGGAGCGAGCGGTAATGAGCAGTTCTTC. Translation: CASSESGGASGNEQFF.